These T cell receptor beta chains were read from a single sample in a study of shared clonotypes between healthy human individuals. Data came from immunoSEQ multiplex PCR; TCRdb stores just in-frame clones and leaves some out. The sample gives 2 million to 2.5 million clones, approximately 96% of which show up once; 0.13% is in the top ten. The sample taken for sequencing was naive CD4+ T cells sorted from blood. Receptors originate from a man younger than 30 in good health. CDR3s include the opening cysteine and the closing phenylalanine or tryptophan. The order of the fields is D gene, clone size, J gene, V gene, CDR3 protein, CDR3 DNA. A D gene is named only where the DNA matches it firmly. Clone size is shown for a subset of rows, as once, few, many or a class of expanded clone.

d_call: .
clone_size: .
j_call: TRBJ2-7
v_call: TRBV5-6
cdr3_aa: CASSFSGSYEQYF
cdr3_nt: TGTGCCAGCAGCTTTTCGGGCAGCTACGAGCAGTACTTC

d_call: .
clone_size: .
j_call: TRBJ1-1
v_call: TRBV28
cdr3_aa: CASSLPWGNTEAFF
cdr3_nt: TGTGCCAGCAGTTTGCCCTGGGGGAACACTGAAGCTTTCTTT

d_call: .
clone_size: .
j_call: TRBJ1-5
v_call: TRBV28
cdr3_aa: CASSLGGQNQPQHF
cdr3_nt: TGTGCCAGCAGTTTGGGAGGACAGAATCAGCCCCAGCATTTT

d_call: TRBD1
clone_size: .
j_call: TRBJ2-3
v_call: TRBV5-6
cdr3_aa: CASSLIDRGADTQYF
cdr3_nt: TGTGCCAGCAGCTTGATCGACAGGGGCGCAGATACGCAGTATTTT

d_call: .
clone_size: .
j_call: TRBJ2-6
v_call: TRBV28
cdr3_aa: CASSRAAGANVLTF
cdr3_nt: TGTGCCAGCAGTCGGGCGGCTGGGGCCAACGTCCTGACTTTC

d_call: TRBD1
clone_size: .
j_call: TRBJ2-2
v_call: TRBV11-2
cdr3_aa: CASSLRGQNTGELFF
cdr3_nt: TGTGCCAGCAGCTTAAGGGGGCAGAACACCGGGGAGCTGTTTTTT

d_call: .
clone_size: .
j_call: TRBJ1-2
v_call: TRBV10-3
cdr3_aa: CAVDTSRGGGYTF
cdr3_nt: TGTGCCGTCGACACCTCCCGTGGGGGTGGCTACACCTTC

d_call: .
clone_size: once
j_call: TRBJ1-1
v_call: TRBV5-1
cdr3_aa: CASNRGDPGTEAFF
cdr3_nt: TGCGCCAGCAACAGAGGGGACCCGGGGACTGAAGCTTTCTTT

d_call: .
clone_size: .
j_call: TRBJ2-7
v_call: TRBV5-4
cdr3_aa: CASSLGLALSYEQYF
cdr3_nt: TGTGCCAGCAGCTTGGGTCTAGCGCTCTCCTACGAGCAGTACTTC

d_call: .
clone_size: .
j_call: TRBJ2-7
v_call: TRBV18
cdr3_aa: CASSRGVSDEQYF
cdr3_nt: TGTGCCAGCTCCCGGGGAGTTTCCGACGAGCAGTACTTC

d_call: TRBD2
clone_size: .
j_call: TRBJ2-2
v_call: TRBV4-2
cdr3_aa: CASSQEGGGASSGELFF
cdr3_nt: TGTGCCAGCAGCCAAGAAGGCGGGGGGGCTTCCTCCGGGGAGCTGTTTTTT

d_call: .
clone_size: .
j_call: TRBJ2-5
v_call: TRBV5-1
cdr3_aa: CASSLLSKSQETQYF
cdr3_nt: TGCGCCAGCAGCTTGCTTAGCAAGTCTCAAGAGACCCAGTACTTC

d_call: .
clone_size: .
j_call: TRBJ2-5
v_call: TRBV11-2
cdr3_aa: CASSLDGRSETQYF
cdr3_nt: TGTGCCAGCAGCTTAGACGGGAGATCAGAGACCCAGTACTTC

d_call: .
clone_size: .
j_call: TRBJ1-1
v_call: TRBV5-1
cdr3_aa: CASSSDPRGTEAFF
cdr3_nt: TGCGCCAGCAGCTCGGATCCTCGGGGCACTGAAGCTTTCTTT

d_call: TRBD1
clone_size: .
j_call: TRBJ1-4
v_call: TRBV9
cdr3_aa: CASSVGTATNEKLFF
cdr3_nt: TGTGCCAGCAGCGTTGGGACAGCAACTAATGAAAAACTGTTTTTT

d_call: .
clone_size: .
j_call: TRBJ2-2
v_call: TRBV7-9
cdr3_aa: CASSLGTGVRNTGELFF
cdr3_nt: TGTGCCAGCAGTCTCGGTACCGGGGTGAGGAACACCGGGGAGCTGTTTTTT

d_call: TRBD1
clone_size: .
j_call: TRBJ2-7
v_call: TRBV18
cdr3_aa: CASSQGQGDREQYF
cdr3_nt: TGTGCCAGCTCACAGGGACAGGGAGATCGGGAGCAGTACTTC

d_call: TRBD1
clone_size: .
j_call: TRBJ1-2
v_call: TRBV5-1
cdr3_aa: CASSLLQGTYGYTF
cdr3_nt: TGCGCCAGCAGCCTCCTACAGGGGACCTATGGCTACACCTTC

d_call: .
clone_size: .
j_call: TRBJ1-5
v_call: TRBV5-1
cdr3_aa: CASSQDGSQPQHF
cdr3_nt: TGCGCCAGCAGCCAGGATGGGAGTCAGCCCCAGCATTTT

d_call: .
clone_size: .
j_call: TRBJ2-7
v_call: TRBV25-1
cdr3_aa: CASSDSDPRDEQYF
cdr3_nt: TGTGCCAGCAGTGATTCCGATCCCAGGGACGAGCAGTACTTC

d_call: .
clone_size: .
j_call: TRBJ1-2
v_call: TRBV4-1
cdr3_aa: CASSQDWGADGYTF
cdr3_nt: TGCGCCAGCAGCCAAGATTGGGGGGCGGATGGCTACACCTTC

d_call: .
clone_size: .
j_call: TRBJ2-7
v_call: TRBV5-6
cdr3_aa: CASSSTRGSYEQYF
cdr3_nt: TGTGCCAGCAGCTCCACTCGGGGCTCCTACGAGCAGTACTTC

d_call: .
clone_size: .
j_call: TRBJ1-1
v_call: TRBV9
cdr3_aa: CASSVDGGTEAFF
cdr3_nt: TGTGCCAGCAGCGTAGACGGCGGGACTGAAGCTTTCTTT

d_call: .
clone_size: .
j_call: TRBJ2-7
v_call: TRBV18
cdr3_aa: CASLKGSSYEQYF
cdr3_nt: TGTGCCAGCTTAAAGGGGAGTTCCTACGAGCAGTACTTC

d_call: .
clone_size: .
j_call: TRBJ1-2
v_call: TRBV28
cdr3_aa: CASSLSGLRYGYTF
cdr3_nt: TGTGCCAGCAGTTTATCTGGTCTCAGGTATGGCTACACCTTC

d_call: .
clone_size: .
j_call: TRBJ2-5
v_call: TRBV5-8
cdr3_aa: CASSGRWTTQSTQYF
cdr3_nt: TGTGCCAGCAGCGGGAGGTGGACGACCCAGTCGACCCAGTACTTC

d_call: .
clone_size: .
j_call: TRBJ2-7
v_call: TRBV6-5
cdr3_aa: CASSTVGSEQYF
cdr3_nt: TGTGCCAGCAGTACGGTGGGGAGTGAGCAGTACTTC

d_call: .
clone_size: once
j_call: TRBJ2-5
v_call: TRBV11-2
cdr3_aa: CASSLARVGGETQYF
cdr3_nt: TGTGCCAGCAGCTTAGCTCGGGTAGGCGGGGAGACCCAGTACTTC

d_call: TRBD2
clone_size: .
j_call: TRBJ2-3
v_call: TRBV7-2
cdr3_aa: CASRLGGTSGTDTQYF
cdr3_nt: TGTGCCAGCAGGCTCGGGGGGACCTCAGGCACAGATACGCAGTATTTT

d_call: TRBD1
clone_size: once
j_call: TRBJ2-5
v_call: TRBV7-9
cdr3_aa: CASSRTPDRGYQETQYF
cdr3_nt: TGTGCCAGCAGTCGAACCCCGGACAGGGGGTACCAAGAGACCCAGTACTTC

d_call: .
clone_size: .
j_call: TRBJ1-2
v_call: TRBV28
cdr3_aa: CASSGGANYGYTF
cdr3_nt: TGTGCCAGCAGTGGGGGCGCTAACTATGGCTACACCTTC

d_call: .
clone_size: .
j_call: TRBJ1-1
v_call: TRBV7-9
cdr3_aa: CASSQLGRAKNTEAFF
cdr3_nt: TGTGCCAGCAGCCAACTTGGGCGGGCTAAGAACACTGAAGCTTTCTTT

d_call: .
clone_size: .
j_call: TRBJ2-3
v_call: TRBV2
cdr3_aa: CASGPGEAQYF
cdr3_nt: TGTGCCAGCGGCCCGGGGGAGGCGCAGTATTTT

d_call: TRBD1
clone_size: .
j_call: TRBJ1-1
v_call: TRBV25-1
cdr3_aa: CASSEEDRGLAEAFF
cdr3_nt: TGTGCCAGCAGTGAAGAGGACAGGGGGTTGGCTGAAGCTTTCTTT

d_call: TRBD1
clone_size: .
j_call: TRBJ2-3
v_call: TRBV11-1
cdr3_aa: CASSDGQVSTDTQYF
cdr3_nt: TGTGCCAGCAGCGACGGACAGGTTAGCACAGATACGCAGTATTTT

d_call: .
clone_size: .
j_call: TRBJ2-5
v_call: TRBV4-3
cdr3_aa: CASSKRKFQETQYF
cdr3_nt: TGCGCCAGCAGCAAACGAAAATTCCAAGAGACCCAGTACTTC

d_call: TRBD1
clone_size: .
j_call: TRBJ2-7
v_call: TRBV2
cdr3_aa: CASSDRDRGREQYF
cdr3_nt: TGTGCCAGCAGCGACCGGGACAGGGGGCGTGAGCAGTACTTC

d_call: .
clone_size: .
j_call: TRBJ1-6
v_call: TRBV2
cdr3_aa: CASSEWASNSPLHF
cdr3_nt: TGTGCCAGCAGTGAGTGGGCCAGCAATTCACCCCTCCACTTT

d_call: .
clone_size: once
j_call: TRBJ1-6
v_call: TRBV18
cdr3_aa: CASSPPGESPLHF
cdr3_nt: TGTGCCAGCTCACCACCGGGAGAATCACCCCTCCACTTT

d_call: .
clone_size: .
j_call: TRBJ2-6
v_call: TRBV10-3
cdr3_aa: CAISVGNSGANVLTF
cdr3_nt: TGTGCCATCAGTGTTGGGAACTCTGGGGCCAACGTCCTGACTTTC

d_call: .
clone_size: .
j_call: TRBJ1-3
v_call: TRBV19
cdr3_aa: CASSIRAGRNTIYF
cdr3_nt: TGTGCCAGTAGTATACGGGCGGGAAGAAACACCATATATTTT

d_call: TRBD1
clone_size: .
j_call: TRBJ1-6
v_call: TRBV5-1
cdr3_aa: CASSWDRTGSSPLHF
cdr3_nt: TGCGCCAGCAGCTGGGACAGGACAGGGAGTTCACCCCTCCACTTT

d_call: .
clone_size: .
j_call: TRBJ2-7
v_call: TRBV28
cdr3_aa: CASSPRTAYEQYF
cdr3_nt: TGTGCCAGCAGCCCTCGGACAGCCTACGAGCAGTACTTC

d_call: .
clone_size: .
j_call: TRBJ1-3
v_call: TRBV10-3
cdr3_aa: CAIRQGYSGNTIYF
cdr3_nt: TGTGCCATCAGACAGGGTTACTCTGGAAACACCATATATTTT

d_call: .
clone_size: .
j_call: TRBJ1-4
v_call: TRBV28
cdr3_aa: CASSSSGTGDVKLFF
cdr3_nt: TGTGCCAGCAGTTCATCCGGGACGGGAGATGTAAAACTGTTTTTT

d_call: .
clone_size: .
j_call: TRBJ1-2
v_call: TRBV5-1
cdr3_aa: CASSLGQDGGYTF
cdr3_nt: TGCGCCAGCAGCTTGGGCCAGGATGGTGGCTACACCTTC

d_call: TRBD2
clone_size: once
j_call: TRBJ2-3
v_call: TRBV5-6
cdr3_aa: CASSFVASGGDTQYF
cdr3_nt: TGTGCCAGCAGCTTCGTGGCTAGCGGGGGGGATACGCAGTATTTT

d_call: .
clone_size: .
j_call: TRBJ2-3
v_call: TRBV11-2
cdr3_aa: CASSSWTPTDTQYF
cdr3_nt: TGTGCCAGCAGCTCATGGACTCCCACAGATACGCAGTATTTT

d_call: .
clone_size: .
j_call: TRBJ2-3
v_call: TRBV27
cdr3_aa: CASSLIWVDTQYF
cdr3_nt: TGTGCCAGCAGTTTAATTTGGGTGGATACGCAGTATTTT

d_call: .
clone_size: .
j_call: TRBJ2-7
v_call: TRBV12-2
cdr3_aa: CASRLGGPGSSYEQYF
cdr3_nt: TGTGCAAGTCGCTTAGGGGGGCCCGGGAGCTCCTACGAGCAGTACTTC